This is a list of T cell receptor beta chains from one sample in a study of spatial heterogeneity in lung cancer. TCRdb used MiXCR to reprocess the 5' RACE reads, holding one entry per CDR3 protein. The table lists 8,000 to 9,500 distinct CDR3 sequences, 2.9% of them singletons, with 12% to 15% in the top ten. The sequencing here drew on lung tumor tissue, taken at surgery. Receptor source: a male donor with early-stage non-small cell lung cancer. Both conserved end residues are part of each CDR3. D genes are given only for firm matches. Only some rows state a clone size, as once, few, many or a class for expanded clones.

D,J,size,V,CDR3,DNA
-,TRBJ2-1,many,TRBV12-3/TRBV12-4,CASSSGNNEQFF,TGTGCCAGCAGTTCGGGGAACAATGAGCAGTTCTTC
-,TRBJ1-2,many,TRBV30,CAWSVGQTYGYTF,TGTGCCTGGAGTGTAGGGCAGACCTATGGCTACACCTTC
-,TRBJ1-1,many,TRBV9,CASSHVRGERTEAFF,TGTGCCAGCAGCCACGTCCGGGGTGAGCGGACTGAAGCTTTCTTT
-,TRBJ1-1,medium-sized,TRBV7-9,CASSLGTEAFF,TGTGCCAGCAGCTTAGGGACAGAAGCTTTCTTT
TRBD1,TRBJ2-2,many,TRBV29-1,CSSRQGKNTGELFF,TGCAGCTCGAGACAGGGGAAGAACACCGGGGAGCTGTTTTTT
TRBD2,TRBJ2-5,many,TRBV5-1,CASSPAGEETQYF,TGCGCCAGCAGCCCGGCGGGGGAAGAGACCCAGTACTTC
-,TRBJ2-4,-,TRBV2,CASSDRVLGSIQYF,TGTGCCAGCAGTGATAGGGTGTTGGGTAGCATTCAGTACTTC
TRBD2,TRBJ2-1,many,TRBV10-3,CATLSGGAYNEQFF,TGTGCCACCCTTAGCGGGGGGGCCTACAATGAGCAGTTCTTC
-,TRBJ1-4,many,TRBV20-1,CSASEGATNEKLFF,TGCAGTGCTTCGGAGGGGGCAACTAATGAAAAACTGTTTTTT
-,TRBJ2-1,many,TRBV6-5,CASSYAGINEQFF,TGTGCCAGCAGTTACGCGGGTATCAATGAGCAGTTCTTC
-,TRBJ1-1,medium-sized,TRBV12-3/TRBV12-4,CASSRGGLMNTEAFF,TGTGCCAGTTCTCGAGGGGGGCTGATGAACACTGAAGCTTTCTTT
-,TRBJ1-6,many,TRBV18,CASSPPDAGTSPLHF,TGTGCCAGCTCACCACCTGATGCAGGGACATCACCCCTCCACTTT
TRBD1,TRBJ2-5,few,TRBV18,CASSPAPGTAIQETQYF,TGTGCCAGCTCACCAGCCCCCGGGACAGCTATCCAAGAGACCCAGTACTTC
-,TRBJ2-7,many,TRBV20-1,CSVRGFFYEQYF,TGCAGTGTTAGAGGGTTCTTCTACGAGCAGTACTTC
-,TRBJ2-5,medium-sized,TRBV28,CASSFPGRQYQETQYF,TGTGCCAGCAGCTTTCCGGGCAGGCAGTACCAAGAGACCCAGTACTTC
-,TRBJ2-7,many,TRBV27,CAAGPYEQYF,TGTGCCGCCGGCCCCTACGAGCAGTACTTC
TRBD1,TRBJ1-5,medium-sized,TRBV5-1,CASSPGTGFQPQHF,TGCGCCAGCAGCCCAGGGACAGGGTTCCAGCCCCAGCATTTT
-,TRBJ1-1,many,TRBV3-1,CASSQGTRNTEAFF,TGTGCCAGCAGCCAAGGCACGAGGAACACTGAAGCTTTCTTT
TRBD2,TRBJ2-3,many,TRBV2,CASSEASTSGSTDTQYF,TGTGCCAGCAGTGAAGCCAGTACTAGCGGATCCACAGATACGCAGTATTTT